These T cell receptor beta chains were read from a single sample in a study of graft-versus-host responses after intestinal transplantation. Profiling relied on immunoSEQ multiplex PCR, and the TCRdb table lists in-frame clones only, not all of them. Of tens of thousands of clones listed, roughly 90% are singletons. Sequenced material: PBMCs, taken 524 days after transplant. These receptors originate from a human patient who received an intestinal transplant, so some T cells may come from the graft donor. Each CDR3 is given with its conserved first and last residue. The order of the fields is D gene, V gene, J gene, clone size, CDR3 protein, CDR3 DNA. The D gene is left open where the match is weak. Some rows mark clone size as missing; the rest say once, few, many or name a class of expanded clone.

>.|TRBV15|TRBJ2-1|.
CATSEGLYNEQFF
TGTGCCACCAGCGAGGGACTTTACAATGAGCAGTTCTTC
>TRBD2|TRBV7-6|TRBJ2-1|.
CASSFVEGRGSYNEQFF
TGTGCCAGCAGCTTCGTAGAAGGGAGGGGCTCCTACAATGAGCAGTTCTTC
>.|TRBV4-1|TRBJ2-2|.
CASSSQPRGNTGELFF
TGCGCCAGCAGCTCCCAGCCGCGGGGGAACACCGGGGAGCTGTTTTTT
>.|TRBV14|TRBJ1-3|.
CASSRGQIFSGNTIYF
TGTGCCAGCAGCCGAGGACAGATTTTCTCTGGAAACACCATATATTTT
>.|TRBV2|TRBJ2-5|.
CASRLSSETQYF
TGTGCCAGCAGACTATCTTCGGAGACCCAGTACTTC
>.|TRBV19|TRBJ2-3|.
CASSISALTDTQYF
TGTGCCAGTAGTATTTCGGCCCTTACAGATACGCAGTATTTT
>TRBD1|TRBV7-9|TRBJ1-5|.
CASSLETGDPNSNQPQHF
TGTGCCAGTAGCTTAGAGACAGGGGATCCCAATAGCAATCAGCCCCAGCATTTT
>TRBD1|TRBV14|TRBJ1-5|.
CASSQDRTGEYHQPQHF
TGTGCCAGCAGCCAAGACAGGACAGGAGAGTATCATCAGCCCCAGCATTTT
>.|TRBV7-7|TRBJ2-6|.
CASSYMPKCHSRANVLTF
TGTGCCAGCAGCTACATGCCTAAGTGCCACAGTCGGGCCAACGTCCTGACTTTC
>TRBD2|TRBV7-2|TRBJ2-7|.
CASSLDKLAPYEQYF
TGTGCCAGCAGCTTAGATAAACTAGCGCCCTACGAGCAGTACTTC
>.|TRBV7-9|TRBJ1-2|.
CASSFYLEENYGYTF
TGTGCCAGCAGCTTCTATTTAGAGGAAAACTATGGCTACACCTTC
>.|TRBV19|TRBJ2-7|.
CASTIGSGYEQYF
TGTGCCAGTACCATCGGGAGCGGGTACGAGCAGTACTTC
>TRBD1|TRBV9|TRBJ2-1|once
CASSAPGGNEQFF
TGTGCCAGCAGCGCCCCAGGGGGCAATGAGCAGTTCTTC
>TRBD1|TRBV6-5|TRBJ1-1|.
CASSYGGTGTEAFF
TGTGCCAGCAGTTACGGAGGGACAGGGACTGAAGCTTTCTTT
>TRBD1|TRBV28|TRBJ1-5|.
CASREAGGIQPQHF
TGTGCCAGCAGGGAAGCAGGGGGAATTCAGCCCCAGCATTTT
>TRBD2|TRBV9|TRBJ2-3|.
CASSVPRGTSGANTQYF
TGTGCCAGCAGCGTCCCCCGGGGGACTAGCGGGGCGAATACGCAGTATTTT
>TRBD1|TRBV2|TRBJ1-5|.
CASSWDREGQPQHF
TGTGCCAGCAGTTGGGACAGGGAGGGTCAGCCCCAGCATTTT
>TRBD2|TRBV5-1|TRBJ2-7|.
CASSLGAGGSYEQYF
TGCGCCAGCAGCTTGGGGGCGGGAGGTTCCTACGAGCAGTACTTC
>TRBD1|TRBV30|TRBJ1-2|.
CAWSVTGRNYGYTF
TGTGCCTGGAGTGTGACAGGGAGAAACTATGGCTACACCTTC
>.|TRBV19|TRBJ2-7|.
CASSIGTLLSYEQYF
TGTGCCAGTAGTATAGGAACGCTTCTCTCCTACGAGCAGTACTTC
>TRBD1|TRBV19|TRBJ2-7|.
CASSIPGTVASYEQYF
TGTGCCAGTAGTATTCCCGGGACAGTGGCCTCCTACGAGCAGTACTTC
>TRBD1|TRBV5-1|TRBJ2-7|.
CASSFLTGDTYEQYF
TGCGCCAGCAGCTTCCTGACAGGGGATACCTACGAGCAGTACTTC
>.|TRBV4-2|TRBJ2-2|.
CASSQEGISPFGELFF
TGTGCCAGCAGCCAAGAAGGGATATCTCCGTTCGGGGAGCTGTTTTTT
>TRBD1|TRBV4-1|TRBJ2-1|.
CASSQDTDRGSNNEQFF
TGCGCCAGCAGCCAAGATACCGACAGGGGGTCCAACAATGAGCAGTTCTTC
>.|TRBV4-1|TRBJ2-7|.
CASSKEGAPLEQYF
TGCGCCAGCAGTAAAGAGGGAGCCCCTCTAGAGCAGTACTTC
>.|TRBV6-5|TRBJ1-1|.
CASSYSIARVGTEAFF
TGTGCCAGCAGTTACTCGATAGCCAGGGTGGGGACTGAAGCTTTCTTT
>.|TRBV27|TRBJ2-5|.
CASSFHGAGVQETQYF
TGTGCCAGCAGTTTTCACGGGGCAGGAGTCCAAGAGACCCAGTACTTC
>.|TRBV5-5|TRBJ1-1|.
CASRRTVNTEAFF
TGTGCCAGCAGAAGGACAGTTAACACTGAAGCTTTCTTT
>TRBD1|TRBV7-6|TRBJ2-1|once
CASSLVGKRQGYNEQFF
TGTGCCAGCAGCTTAGTTGGTAAGAGACAGGGGTACAATGAGCAGTTCTTC
>.|TRBV7-9|TRBJ2-1|.
CASSLPGFGNNEQFF
TGTGCCAGCAGTCTCCCAGGGTTTGGGAACAATGAGCAGTTCTTC
>.|TRBV10-1|TRBJ2-4|few
CARTYGTEGGVDLAKNIQYF
TGCGCCAGAACCTACGGGACCGAAGGGGGGGTAGATTTAGCCAAAAACATTCAGTACTTC
>TRBD2|TRBV29-1|TRBJ2-1|.
CSHGLALYNEQFF
TGCAGCCATGGACTAGCCCTCTACAATGAGCAGTTCTTC
>.|TRBV9|TRBJ1-1|.
CASSRSGFDGTEAFF
TGTGCCAGCTCACGCTCCGGATTTGATGGCACTGAAGCTTTCTTT
>TRBD1|TRBV7-7|TRBJ2-1|.
CASSLYHPLYTDRGDNEQFF
TGTGCCAGCAGCTTATATCACCCCCTTTATACTGACAGGGGAGACAATGAGCAGTTCTTC
>TRBD1|TRBV28|TRBJ2-3|once
CAHRDSFFPDTQYF
TGTGCCCATCGGGACAGCTTCTTCCCAGATACGCAGTATTTT
>TRBD2|TRBV14|TRBJ2-7|.
CASSQALAGVEQYF
TGTGCCAGCAGCCAGGCTCTAGCGGGAGTTGAGCAGTACTTC
>.|TRBV18|TRBJ2-5|once
CASSFNRGQETQYF
TGTGCCAGCTCATTCAACAGAGGCCAAGAGACCCAGTACTTC
>TRBD2|TRBV5-6|TRBJ2-1|.
CASSLGGAGGGYNEQFF
TGTGCCAGCAGCCTAGGTGGAGCGGGAGGTGGATACAATGAGCAGTTCTTC
>TRBD1|TRBV5-1|TRBJ1-3|.
CASSLADRGAGNTIYF
TGCGCCAGCAGCTTGGCGGACAGGGGAGCTGGAAACACCATATATTTT
>.|TRBV27|TRBJ2-6|.
CASSFQGSLSGANVLTF
TGTGCCAGCAGTTTTCAGGGGTCCCTTTCTGGGGCCAACGTCCTGACTTTC
>TRBD2|TRBV2|TRBJ2-1|.
CASSDLAGGPRNEQFF
TGTGCCAGCAGTGACCTAGCGGGAGGGCCGAGGAATGAGCAGTTCTTC
>TRBD2|TRBV4-2|TRBJ2-1|.
CASSQEAIAGPINEQFF
TGTGCCAGCAGCCAAGAGGCGATAGCGGGACCCATCAATGAGCAGTTCTTC
>.|TRBV5-4|TRBJ2-7|.
CASSLGIQFEQYF
TGTGCCAGCAGCTTGGGCATCCAATTCGAGCAGTACTTC
>TRBD2|TRBV4-3|TRBJ2-2|.
CASSRLAGPAGTGELFF
TGCGCCAGCAGCCGGCTAGCGGGACCAGCGGGCACCGGGGAGCTGTTTTTT
>.|TRBV9|TRBJ1-2|few
CASSAVGQWHGYTF
TGTGCCAGCAGCGCCGTGGGCCAATGGCATGGCTACACCTTC
>.|TRBV30|TRBJ1-2|.
CAWTGVYGYTF
TGTGCCTGGACCGGGGTTTATGGCTACACCTTC
>.|TRBV7-9|TRBJ2-3|.
CASSSNRDPSTDTQYF
TGTGCCAGCAGCTCAAACCGGGACCCAAGCACAGATACGCAGTATTTT
>.|TRBV27|TRBJ2-1|.
CASSLPGEKGYNEQFF
TGTGCCAGCAGTCTCCCAGGAGAAAAGGGTTACAATGAGCAGTTCTTC
>TRBD2|TRBV30|TRBJ2-2|.
CAWSPLAENTGELFF
TGTGCCTGGAGTCCTCTAGCGGAGAACACCGGGGAGCTGTTTTTT
>.|TRBV4-3|TRBJ2-5|.
CASSQDRVSETQYF
TGCGCCAGCAGCCAAGACAGGGTCTCGGAGACCCAGTACTTC
>.|TRBV27|TRBJ2-5|.
CASSLAIQETQYF
TGTGCCAGCAGTTTGGCCATCCAAGAGACCCAGTACTTC
>TRBD2|TRBV4-1|TRBJ2-7|.
CASSQDVRLAGAYASQQYF
TGCGCCAGCAGCCAAGACGTTAGACTAGCGGGAGCGTACGCGTCGCAGCAGTACTTC